This note documents a single TCR beta chain sequence. Following extraction, RNA underwent reverse transcription to cDNA, which served as the sequencing template. Some clones are missing from TCRdb's copy, which holds only in-frame ones; the method was immunoSEQ multiplex PCR. This sample has roughly 40,000 clones, with over 85% found just once. As to treatment: oral pan-JAK inhibitor, 5-10 mg twice daily. The germline V and J ends were trimmed by 4 bases and 3 bases, with 25 bases remaining between them. The germline CDR1 and CDR2 sequences are SNHLY and FYNNEI. This CDR3 is built from 18 residues. The sample originates from a study of CD8+ T cells in alopecia areata.

V is TRBV2 and J is TRBJ2-7; perhaps D is TRBD1 or TRBD2 (5 bases each). Sequencing was performed on CD8+ T cells sorted from blood, taken at week 24, from a patient treated with tofacitinib. This sequence was found in a human donor with alopecia areata. The CDR3 spells CASSGDTGRLSNYYEQYF. DNA for the CDR3: TGTGCCAGCAGTGGAGATACGGGGCGGCTCAGTAACTACTACGAGCAGTACTTC.